The 18 T cell receptor beta chains listed next were all sequenced from one sample in a study of cytomegalovirus exposure and HLA in healthy donors. Sequenced by immunoSEQ multiplex PCR; TCRdb stores in-frame clones only, minus some. The table has 100,000 to 150,000 clones, 75% to 90% seen once. The source material was PBMCs. These receptors were collected from a woman younger than 35 in good health and CMV-seronegative.

With regard to this clone: Other nucleotide sequences from this sample produce the same CDR3. The DNA for the CDR3 is TGTGCCAGCAGCTCGGGACAGGGTAGCACAGATACGCAGTATTTT. Translated, it gives CASSSGQGSTDTQYF. This chain links TRBV7-9 with TRBJ2-3, with 9 bases lining up with TRBD1. CDR1 and CDR2 from the germline V gene are SEHNR and FQNEAQ (reference sequence). V lost 4 bases to trimming and J lost 0 bases; unmatched junction nucleotides: 2. CDR3 length equals 15 residues.

This chain links TRBV6-1 with TRBJ1-2; 9 bases are a match to TRBD1. Trimming removed 5 bases from V and 4 bases from J; junction bases left unmatched: 5. Germline V gene sequence: CDR1 MNHNS, CDR2 SASEGT. This CDR3 has 14 residues. Written as DNA, the CDR3 is TGTGCCAGCAGTCCAGGACAGGGGACCTATGGCTACACCTTC. This encodes CASSPGQGTYGYTF.

The genes are TRBV19 and TRBJ2-1; TRBD2 is a possible D gene (6 bases). The CDR3 runs 17 residues. V was trimmed by 2 bases and J by 7 bases, leaving 21 bases between them. Germline V CDR1 and CDR2: LNHDA, SQIVND (reference sequence). The CDR3 DNA follows: TGTGCCAGTAGTATATCTCCTTGGAGGGATGACGATAATGAGCAGTTCTTC. It is translated as CASSISPWRDDDNEQFF.

This rearrangement joins TRBV2 to TRBJ1-5, with TRBD1 matching over 10 bases. CDR3 length: 14 amino acids. Germline V lookup: CDR1 SNHLY, CDR2 FYNNEI. V was pared by 6 bases and J by 6 bases, with 5 bases of the junction left unmatched. The CDR3 is CASRVTGGGQPQHF. CDR3 coding DNA: TGTGCCAGCAGGGTGACAGGGGGCGGTCAGCCCCAGCATTTT.

This chain links TRBV5-1 with TRBJ2-7; the D is unclear. The germline gives CDR1 SGHRS, CDR2 YFSETQ. This CDR3 has 12 amino acids. Trimming cost V 1 base and J 9 bases, with 11 bases left between them. The CDR3 DNA is TGCGCCAGCAGCTTGATTGCCCAGGTGCAGTACTTC. Its protein is CASSLIAQVQYF.

V usage is TRBV28 and J usage is TRBJ2-2; TRBD1 aligns across 9 bases. The germline V gene encodes CDR1 MDHEN and CDR2 SYDVKM. This CDR3 is 14 amino acids long. V was clipped by 5 bases and J by 6 bases; unmatched bases: 4. The DNA for the CDR3 is TGTGCCAGCAGTGACAGGGGGAGGCCCGGGGAGCTGTTTTTT. Amino acids: CASSDRGRPGELFF.

The sample holds one count of this clone. This chain joins TRBV5-1 and TRBJ2-2; 8 positions agree with TRBD1. This CDR3 has 14 residues. The V gene's germline CDR1 is SGHRS and CDR2 YFSETQ. The ends lost 2 bases at V and 4 bases at J; junction bases unmatched: 1. In DNA, the CDR3 is TGCGCCAGCAGCTTTACAGGGGGCACCGGGGAGCTGTTTTTT. It translates to CASSFTGGTGELFF.

The rearrangement joins TRBV13 to TRBJ1-5, with D possibly TRBD1 on 5 matching bases. The V and J ends lost 0 bases and 0 bases respectively, with 12 bases between them. The CDR3 totals 17 residues. The germline V gene has CDR1 PRHDT and CDR2 FYEKMQ (reference sequence). The CDR3 coding sequence is TGTGCCAGCAGCTTAGGGGCAGGGCAATATAGCAATCAGCCCCAGCATTTT. Translating it yields CASSLGAGQYSNQPQHF.

The chain recombines TRBV19 with TRBJ2-2; D not resolved. V dropped 0 bases and J dropped 4 bases, with 6 bases sitting between them. Germline assignment: CDR1 LNHDA and CDR2 SQIVND (reference sequence). CDR3 length: 14 amino acids. The CDR3 DNA reads as TGTGCCAGTAGTATAGACAGGTTCACCGGGGAGCTGTTTTTT. It encodes CASSIDRFTGELFF. Drawing the rest from reference TRBV19 and TRBJ2-2, the complete variable domain is DGGITQSPKYLFRKEGQNVTLSCEQNLNHDAMYWYRQDPGQGLRLIYYSQIVNDFQKGDIAEGYSVSREKKESFPLTVTSAQKNPTAFYLCASSIDRFTGELFFGEGSRLTVL.

The chain links TRBV7-9 to TRBJ1-5, with D possibly matching TRBD1 (5 bases). Germline V gives CDR1 SEHNR, CDR2 FQNEAQ (reference sequence). CDR3 length equals 14 residues. The V end was cut by 5 bases, the J end by 1 base, with 9 bases between. The CDR3 loop is CASSLWGSNQPQHF. CDR3 nucleotide sequence: TGTGCCAGCAGCCTTTGGGGCAGCAATCAGCCCCAGCATTTT.

The chain couples TRBV27 to TRBJ2-1; D is possibly TRBD2 (6 bases). The CDR3 consists of 15 residues. Germline assignment: CDR1 MNHEY and CDR2 SMNVEV (reference sequence). The germline V and J ends were trimmed by 3 bases and 3 bases, with 12 bases remaining between them. CDR3 sequence: CASSLVGSHYNEQFF. In nucleotides, the CDR3 is TGTGCCAGCAGTTTGGTCGGGAGTCACTACAATGAGCAGTTCTTC.

The gene calls are TRBV5-5 and TRBJ1-1; D is perhaps TRBD1 (5 bases). The germline V and J ends were trimmed by 4 bases and 1 base, with 8 bases remaining between them. The germline CDR1 and CDR2 sequences are SGHKS and YYEKEE (reference sequence). The length of the CDR3 is 13 residues. CDR3 sequence reads: CASSHRPNTEAFF. The CDR3 bases are TGTGCCAGCAGCCACAGGCCGAACACTGAAGCTTTCTTT. Filled out from reference TRBV5-5 and TRBJ1-1, the complete variable domain reads DAGVTQSPTHLIKTRGQQVTLRCSPISGHKSVSWYQQVLGQGPQFIFQYYEKEERGRGNFPDRFSARQFPNYSSELNVNALLLGDSALYLCASSHRPNTEAFFGQGTRLTVV.

This rearrangement joins TRBV30 to TRBJ2-3, with 11 bases aligning to TRBD1. Germline CDR1 and CDR2: GTSNPN and SVGIG (reference sequence). Trimming removed 1 base from V and 4 bases from J; junction bases left unmatched: 1. The CDR3 covers 14 residues. This chain's CDR3 is CAWSGTGGSDTQYF. The CDR3 nucleotides are TGTGCCTGGAGTGGGACAGGGGGCTCAGATACGCAGTATTTT. The variable domain in full, with the rest retrieved from reference TRBV30 and TRBJ2-3, is SQTIHQWPATLVQPVGSPLSLECTVEGTSNPNLYWYRQAAGRGLQLLFYSVGIGQISSEVPQNLSASRPQDRQFILSSKKLLLSDSGFYLCAWSGTGGSDTQYFGPGTRLTVL.

The rearrangement uses TRBV13 and TRBJ2-1; the D is unclear. The V end lost 5 bases, the J end lost 8 bases, and 28 bases lay between the germline ends. The CDR3 totals 18 residues. CDR1 and CDR2 (germline): PRHDT, FYEKMQ (reference sequence). The CDR3 loop is CASSISTTSAPGEDEQFF. CDR3 nucleotides: TGTGCCAGCAGCATATCCACTACTTCCGCACCCGGAGAGGATGAGCAGTTCTTC.

The chain links TRBV10-3 to TRBJ2-1, with TRBD2 matching over 10 bases. Germline V CDR1 and CDR2: ENHRY, SYGVKD. The trim removed 4 bases at V and 3 bases at J, leaving 3 bases unmatched. CDR3 length: 15 residues. DNA for the CDR3: TGTGCCATCAGTGGGGGACTAGCGAACTACAATGAGCAGTTCTTC. Encoded protein: CAISGGLANYNEQFF.

The chain recombines TRBV6-1 with TRBJ2-3; 8 bases are shared with TRBD2. The CDR3 has 15 amino acids. The V and J ends lost 7 bases and 4 bases, in that order; junction bases with no gene match: 10. Germline assignment: CDR1 MNHNS and CDR2 SASEGT. This chain's CDR3 is CASNPSGRSPDTQYF. Written as DNA, the CDR3 is TGTGCCAGCAACCCCAGCGGGAGATCCCCAGATACGCAGTATTTT.

Concerning this clone: This CDR3 is also generated by other DNA sequences in the sample. J is TRBJ2-1 and V is TRBV19; 10 bases fit TRBD2. Germline V gene sequence: CDR1 LNHDA, CDR2 SQIVND (reference sequence). The CDR3 loop spans 16 amino acids. The trim removed 4 bases at V and 4 bases at J, leaving 7 bases unmatched. CDR3 residues: CASSRTSGSPYNEQFF. CDR3 in DNA: TGTGCCAGTAGTAGGACTAGCGGCTCCCCATACAATGAGCAGTTCTTC.

In this sample, this clone turned up a few times. CDR3 residues: CASSPGRGVLGLAGDYNEQFF. The CDR3 nucleotides read TGCGCCAGCAGCCCAGGGAGGGGAGTGCTTGGACTAGCGGGAGACTACAATGAGCAGTTCTTC. J is TRBJ2-1 and V is TRBV4-1, with 13 bases fitting TRBD2. The CDR3 covers 21 residues. Per the germline V gene, CDR1 is MGHRA and CDR2 is YSYEKL. V shed 4 bases, J shed 3 bases, and the junction held 18 bases outside the gene matches.